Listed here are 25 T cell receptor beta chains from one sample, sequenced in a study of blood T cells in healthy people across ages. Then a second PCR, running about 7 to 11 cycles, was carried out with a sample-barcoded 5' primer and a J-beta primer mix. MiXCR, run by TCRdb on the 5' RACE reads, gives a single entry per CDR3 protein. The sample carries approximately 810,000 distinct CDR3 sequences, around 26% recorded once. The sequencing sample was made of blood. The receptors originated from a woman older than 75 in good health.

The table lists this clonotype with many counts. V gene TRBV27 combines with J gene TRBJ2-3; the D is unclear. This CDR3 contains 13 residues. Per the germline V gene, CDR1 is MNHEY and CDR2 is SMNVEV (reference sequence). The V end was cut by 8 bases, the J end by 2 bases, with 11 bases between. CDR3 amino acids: CASRGRNTDTQYF. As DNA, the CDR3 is TGTGCCAGCCGTGGGCGAAACACAGATACGCAGTATTTT.

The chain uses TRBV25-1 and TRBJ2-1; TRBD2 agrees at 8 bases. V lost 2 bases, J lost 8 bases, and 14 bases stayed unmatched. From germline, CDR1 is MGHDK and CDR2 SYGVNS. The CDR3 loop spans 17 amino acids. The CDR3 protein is CASSELRGGGSRDEQFF. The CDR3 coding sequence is TGTGCCAGCAGTGAACTCCGTGGCGGGGGGTCTAGGGATGAGCAGTTCTTC.

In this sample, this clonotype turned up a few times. The CDR3 nucleotides read TGTGCCAGCTCACCTCCTATGGGACAGGCTCAAGAGACCCAGTACTTC. This translates into CASSPPMGQAQETQYF. The rearrangement joins TRBV18 to TRBJ2-5; 8 nucleotides align to TRBD1. The CDR3 length is 16 residues. Germline CDR1 and CDR2: KGHSH and LQKENI. J was trimmed by 2 bases and V by 3 bases; bases with no gene match: 8.

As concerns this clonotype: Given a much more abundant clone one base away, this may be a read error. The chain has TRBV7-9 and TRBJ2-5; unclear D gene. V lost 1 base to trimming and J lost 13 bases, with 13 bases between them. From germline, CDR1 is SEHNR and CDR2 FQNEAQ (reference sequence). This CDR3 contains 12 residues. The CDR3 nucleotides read TGTGCCAGCAGCTTAGACGTCCCTATTTTGTACTTC. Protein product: CASSLDVPILYF.

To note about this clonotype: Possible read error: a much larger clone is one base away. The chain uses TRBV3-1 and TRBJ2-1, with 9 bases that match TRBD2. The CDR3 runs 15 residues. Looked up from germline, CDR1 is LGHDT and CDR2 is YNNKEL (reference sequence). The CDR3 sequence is CASSQIAGAYNERFF. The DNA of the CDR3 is TGTGCCAGCAGCCAAATAGCGGGGGCTTACAATGAGCGGTTCTTC.

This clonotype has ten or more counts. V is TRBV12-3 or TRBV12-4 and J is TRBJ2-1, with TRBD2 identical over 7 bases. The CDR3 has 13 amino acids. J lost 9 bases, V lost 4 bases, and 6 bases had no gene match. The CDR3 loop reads CASSYKRGSEQFF. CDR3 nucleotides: TGTGCCAGCAGTTATAAGCGGGGTAGTGAGCAGTTCTTC.

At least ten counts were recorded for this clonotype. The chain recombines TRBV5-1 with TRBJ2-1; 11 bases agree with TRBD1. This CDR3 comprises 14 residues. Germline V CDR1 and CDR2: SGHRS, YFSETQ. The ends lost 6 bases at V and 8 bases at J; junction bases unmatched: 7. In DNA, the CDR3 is TGCGCCAGCAACGGACAGGGGGCGGCCTATGAGCAGTTCTTC. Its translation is CASNGQGAAYEQFF.

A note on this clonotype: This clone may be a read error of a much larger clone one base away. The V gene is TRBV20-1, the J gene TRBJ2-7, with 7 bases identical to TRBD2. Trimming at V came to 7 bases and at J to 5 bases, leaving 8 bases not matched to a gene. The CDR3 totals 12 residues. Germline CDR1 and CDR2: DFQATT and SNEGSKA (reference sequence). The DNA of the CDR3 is TGCAGTGTTGGCCGGGGGGTCGACGAGCAGTACTTC. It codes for CSVGRGVDEQYF.

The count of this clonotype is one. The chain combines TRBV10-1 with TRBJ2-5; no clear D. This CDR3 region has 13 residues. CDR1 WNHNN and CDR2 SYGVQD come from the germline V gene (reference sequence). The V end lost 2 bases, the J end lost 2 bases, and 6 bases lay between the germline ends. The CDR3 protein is CASSEGIQETQYF. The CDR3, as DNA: TGCGCCAGCAGTGAGGGAATACAAGAGACCCAGTACTTC.

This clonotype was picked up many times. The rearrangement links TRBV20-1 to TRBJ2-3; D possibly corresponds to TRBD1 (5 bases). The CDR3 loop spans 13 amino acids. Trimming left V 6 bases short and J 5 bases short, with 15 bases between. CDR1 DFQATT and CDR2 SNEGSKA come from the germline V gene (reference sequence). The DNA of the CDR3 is TGCAGTGCCCCCCCGGTAAGGGGAGATACGCAGTATTTT. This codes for CSAPPVRGDTQYF.

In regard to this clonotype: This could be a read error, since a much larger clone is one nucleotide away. The CDR3 DNA sequence: TGTGCCAGCACCCTATCGGGGTGGCGGGATATAGGCAATCAGCCCCGGCATTTT. It codes for CASTLSGWRDIGNQPRHF. V usage is TRBV6-1 and J usage is TRBJ1-5, with D hard to call. Germline assignment: CDR1 MNHNS and CDR2 SASEGT. This CDR3 spans 18 amino acids.

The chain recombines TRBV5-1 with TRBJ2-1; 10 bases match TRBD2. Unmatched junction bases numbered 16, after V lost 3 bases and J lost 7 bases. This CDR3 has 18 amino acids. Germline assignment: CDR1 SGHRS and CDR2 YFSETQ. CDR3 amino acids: CASSYWLAGVGDGNEQFF. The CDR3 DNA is TGCGCCAGCAGCTACTGGCTAGCGGGAGTAGGTGATGGAAATGAGCAGTTCTTC.

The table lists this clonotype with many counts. The CDR3 DNA reads as TGTGCCAGCAGCTTAGCGGGACTAGTAGCCAATGAGCAGTTCTTC. This gives the protein CASSLAGLVANEQFF. V usage is TRBV7-2 and J usage is TRBJ2-1; 8 bases agree with TRBD2. Per germline, CDR1 SGHTA and CDR2 FQGNSA. This CDR3 comprises 15 residues. J was trimmed by 6 bases and V by 0 bases; bases with no gene match: 4.

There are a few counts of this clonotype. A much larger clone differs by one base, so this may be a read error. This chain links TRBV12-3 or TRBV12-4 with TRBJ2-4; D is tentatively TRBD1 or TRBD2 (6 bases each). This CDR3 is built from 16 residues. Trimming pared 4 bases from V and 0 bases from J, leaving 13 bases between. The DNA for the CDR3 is TGTGCCAGCAGTTCGGGGGCCACCCAAGCCAAAAACATTCAGTACTTC. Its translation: CASSSGATQAKNIQYF.

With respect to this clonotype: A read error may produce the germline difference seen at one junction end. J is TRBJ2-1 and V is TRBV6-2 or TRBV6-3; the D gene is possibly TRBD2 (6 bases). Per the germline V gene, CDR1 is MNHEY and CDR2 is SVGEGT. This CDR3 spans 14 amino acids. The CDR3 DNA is TGTGCCAGCAGTAACCGGGACTCCGACAATGAGCAGTTCTTC. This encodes CASSNRDSDNEQFF.

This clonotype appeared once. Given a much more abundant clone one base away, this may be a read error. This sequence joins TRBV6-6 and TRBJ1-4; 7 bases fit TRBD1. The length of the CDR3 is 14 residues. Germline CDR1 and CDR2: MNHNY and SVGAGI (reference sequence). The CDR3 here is CASSYTGQDEKRFF. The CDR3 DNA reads TGTGCCAGCAGTTACACCGGACAGGATGAAAAACGGTTTTTT.

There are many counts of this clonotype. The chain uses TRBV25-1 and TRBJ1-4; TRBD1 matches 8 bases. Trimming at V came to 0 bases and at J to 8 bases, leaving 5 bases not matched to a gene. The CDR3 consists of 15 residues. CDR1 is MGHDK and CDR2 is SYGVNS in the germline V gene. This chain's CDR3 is CASSEYGTGVEKLFF. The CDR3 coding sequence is TGTGCCAGCAGTGAATATGGGACAGGCGTCGAAAAACTGTTTTTT.

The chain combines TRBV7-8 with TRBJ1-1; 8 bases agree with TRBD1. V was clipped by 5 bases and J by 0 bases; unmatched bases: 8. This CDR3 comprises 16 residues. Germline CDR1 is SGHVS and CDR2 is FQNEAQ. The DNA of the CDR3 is TGTGCCAGCAGCCCCATCGACAGGGGTCTGAACACTGAAGCTTTCTTT. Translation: CASSPIDRGLNTEAFF. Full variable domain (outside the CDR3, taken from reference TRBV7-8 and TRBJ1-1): GAGVSQSPRYKVAKRGQDVALRCDPISGHVSLFWYQQALGQGPEFLTYFQNEAQLDKSGLPSDRFFAERPEGSVSTLKIQRTQQEDSAVYLCASSPIDRGLNTEAFFGQGTRLTVV.

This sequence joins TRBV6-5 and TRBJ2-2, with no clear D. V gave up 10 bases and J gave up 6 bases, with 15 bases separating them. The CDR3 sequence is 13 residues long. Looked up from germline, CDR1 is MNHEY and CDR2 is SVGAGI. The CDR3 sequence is CATRNARAGELFF. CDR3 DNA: TGTGCCACCCGAAATGCAAGGGCCGGGGAGCTGTTTTTT.

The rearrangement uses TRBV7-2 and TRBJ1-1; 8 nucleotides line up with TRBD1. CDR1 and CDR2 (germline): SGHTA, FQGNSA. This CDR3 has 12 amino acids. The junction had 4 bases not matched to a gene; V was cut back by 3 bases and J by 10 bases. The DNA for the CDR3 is TGTGCCAGCAGCTTCTTAACAGGGGGAGCTTTCTTT. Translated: CASSFLTGGAFF.

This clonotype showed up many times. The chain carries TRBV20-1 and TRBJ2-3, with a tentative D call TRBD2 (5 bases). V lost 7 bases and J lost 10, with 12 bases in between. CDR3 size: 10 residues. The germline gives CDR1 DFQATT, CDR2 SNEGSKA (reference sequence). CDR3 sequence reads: CSGGLGSQYF. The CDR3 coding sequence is TGCAGTGGCGGACTGGGGTCGCAGTATTTT.

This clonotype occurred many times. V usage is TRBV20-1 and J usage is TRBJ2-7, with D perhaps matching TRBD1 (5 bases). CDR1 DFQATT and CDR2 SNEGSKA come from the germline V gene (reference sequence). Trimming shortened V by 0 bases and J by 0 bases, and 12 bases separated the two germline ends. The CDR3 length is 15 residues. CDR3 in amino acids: CSARDWQGSSYEQYF. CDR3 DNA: TGCAGTGCTAGAGATTGGCAGGGAAGCTCCTACGAGCAGTACTTC.

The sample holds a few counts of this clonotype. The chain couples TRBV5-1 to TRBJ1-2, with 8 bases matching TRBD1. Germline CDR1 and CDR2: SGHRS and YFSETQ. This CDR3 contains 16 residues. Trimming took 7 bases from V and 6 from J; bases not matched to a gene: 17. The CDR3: CASGEPGQDTSDGYTF. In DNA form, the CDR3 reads TGCGCCAGCGGGGAACCGGGACAGGACACTTCCGATGGCTACACCTTC.

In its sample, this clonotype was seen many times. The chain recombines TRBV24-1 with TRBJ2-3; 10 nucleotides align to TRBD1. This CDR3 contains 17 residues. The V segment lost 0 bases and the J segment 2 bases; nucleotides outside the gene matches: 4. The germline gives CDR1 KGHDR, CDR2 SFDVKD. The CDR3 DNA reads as TGTGCCACCAGTGATTTGCCGGACAGGGGGGTCACAGATACGCAGTATTTT. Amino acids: CATSDLPDRGVTDTQYF.

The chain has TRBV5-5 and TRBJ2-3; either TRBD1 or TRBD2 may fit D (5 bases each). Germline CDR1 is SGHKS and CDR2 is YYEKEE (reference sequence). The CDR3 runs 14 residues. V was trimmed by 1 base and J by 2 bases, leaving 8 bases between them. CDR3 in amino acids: CASSLTGHTDTQYF. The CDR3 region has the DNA TGTGCCAGCAGCTTGACGGGGCACACAGATACGCAGTATTTT. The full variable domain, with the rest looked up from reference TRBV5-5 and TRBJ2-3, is DAGVTQSPTHLIKTRGQQVTLRCSPISGHKSVSWYQQVLGQGPQFIFQYYEKEERGRGNFPDRFSARQFPNYSSELNVNALLLGDSALYLCASSLTGHTDTQYFGPGTRLTVL.